One sample yielded the 30 T cell receptor beta chains listed below, sequenced in a study of molecular identifiers for immune sequencing clone quantification. MiXCR, run by TCRdb on the PCR reads, gives a single entry per CDR3 protein. The table includes under 800,000 distinct CDR3 sequences, 25% detected once. Sequenced material: naive CD8+ T cells from blood, with Jurkat cell RNA spiked in. Noted subset: FACS-sorted CD8+CD4-CCR7+CD45RA+ naive T cells. These receptors all come from a human donor in good health. Some libraries in this study had Jurkat cell RNA spiked in.

This clonotype was detected ten times or more. The genes are TRBV7-9 and TRBJ2-3; the D gene is possibly TRBD2 (5 bases). From germline, CDR1 is SEHNR and CDR2 FQNEAQ (reference sequence). CDR3 length: 12 residues. The V end was cut by 7 bases, the J end by 4 bases, with 9 bases between. CDR3 sequence: CASTRGSDTQYF. CDR3 DNA sequence: TGTGCCAGCACCCGAGGGTCAGATACGCAGTATTTT.

This clonotype was seen only once. At one boundary the junction diverges from the germline segment, which might be a read error. The V and J genes are TRBV18 and TRBJ2-5; a possible D gene is TRBD1 (6 bases). Germline CDR1 reads KGHSH; CDR2 reads LQKENI. The CDR3 consists of 18 residues. CDR3 sequence reads: CASSPPYPAGELGETKYF. The CDR3 DNA sequence: TGTGCCAGCTCACCACCCTACCCGGCAGGGGAGCTTGGCGAGACCAAGTACTTC. Based on the CDR3 plus reference TRBV18 and TRBJ2-5, the full variable domain is NAGVMQNPRHLVRRRGQEARLRCSPMKGHSHVYWYRQLPEEGLKFMVYLQKENIIDESGMPKERFSAEFPKEGPSILRIQQVVRGDSAAYFCASSPPYPAGELGETKYFGPGTRLLVL.

The genes are TRBV18 and TRBJ2-7; no clear D. Per the germline V gene, CDR1 is KGHSH and CDR2 is LQKENI. The V end was cut by 2 bases, the J end by 3 bases, with 8 bases between. The CDR3 contains 13 residues. CDR3 protein: CASSPGVNYEQYF. The CDR3, as DNA: TGTGCCAGCTCACCAGGGGTTAACTACGAGCAGTACTTC.

Here the CDR3 reads CASGTVELFF. Here the CDR3 DNA reads TGTGCCAGCGGAACCGTAGAGCTGTTTTTT. The V and J genes are TRBV7-3 and TRBJ2-2; no definite D call. Trimming took 8 bases from V and 11 from J, leaving 9 bases between them. The CDR3 runs to 10 residues. In germline, CDR1 is SGHTA, CDR2 FQGTGA. The complete variable domain, with remaining parts taken from reference TRBV7-3 and TRBJ2-2, reads GAGVSQTPSNKVTEKGKYVELRCDPISGHTALYWYRQSLGQGPEFLIYFQGTGAADDSGLPNDRFFAVRPEGSVSTLKIQRTERGDSAVYLCASGTVELFFGEGSRLTVL.

The table lists this clonotype with a few counts. This chain uses TRBV19 with TRBJ1-1; tentatively, D is TRBD1 (5 bases). The CDR3 length is 13 residues. The V end lost 10 bases, the J end lost 1 base, and 13 bases lay between the germline ends. Germline V gene data show CDR1 as LNHDA and CDR2 as SQIVND (reference sequence). CDR3 protein: CATSNGGNTEAFF. The CDR3 DNA sequence: TGTGCCACCAGTAATGGGGGGAACACTGAAGCTTTCTTT.

The chain is built from TRBV9 and TRBJ2-3, with 9 bases aligning to TRBD2. The CDR3 has 15 residues. The germline V gene has CDR1 SGDLS and CDR2 YYNGEE. Trimming at V came to 3 bases and at J to 2 bases, leaving 4 bases not matched to a gene. CDR3 sequence: CASSGTSAYTDTQYF. Written as DNA, the CDR3 is TGTGCCAGCAGCGGGACTAGCGCGTACACAGATACGCAGTATTTT.

As for this clonotype: This may come from a read error, since a much larger clone is one base off. The chain uses TRBV5-1 and TRBJ2-3; TRBD2 is a possible D gene (5 bases). CDR3 length: 15 amino acids. V was cut by 0 bases and J by 4 bases, with 12 bases left in between. Germline-derived CDR1 and CDR2 are SGHRS and YFSETQ. The CDR3 loop reads CASSLVEEAADTQYF. Written as DNA, the CDR3 is TGCGCCAGCAGCTTGGTCGAGGAGGCGGCAGATACGCAGTATTTT.

Many counts were recorded for this clonotype. The chain has TRBV2 and TRBJ2-3; TRBD2 aligns across 10 bases. Germline V CDR1 and CDR2: SNHLY, FYNNEI. The length of the CDR3 is 15 residues. After removal of 6 bases from V and 4 bases from J, the junction contained 7 bases not matched to a gene. The CDR3 region has the DNA TGTGCCAGCAGGGGGCTAGCGGGAGCAGCAGATACGCAGTATTTT. Translated, it gives CASRGLAGAADTQYF.

This chain joins TRBV28 and TRBJ2-7; 8 bases align to TRBD1. The ends lost 5 bases at V and 5 bases at J; junction bases unmatched: 14. From germline, CDR1 is MDHEN and CDR2 SYDVKM. This CDR3 has 16 amino acids. The CDR3 DNA reads as TGTGCCAGCAGTGATATCAGGGGGCCGGTAGGAGACGAGCAGTACTTC. Translating gives CASSDIRGPVGDEQYF.

At least ten counts were recorded for this clonotype. The chain employs TRBV14 and TRBJ2-2; D remains unclear. Germline CDR1 SGHDN, CDR2 FVKESK. This CDR3 comprises 17 residues. Trimming took 5 bases from V and 0 from J, leaving 16 bases between them. CDR3 region: CASSILMSGPNTGELFF. CDR3 bases: TGTGCCAGCAGCATATTGATGTCCGGACCGAACACCGGGGAGCTGTTTTTT.

This clonotype was seen once. The junction shows a germline mismatch at one end, possibly a read error. Here the CDR3 DNA reads TGCGCCTGCAGCTTGGAGGCGGGTTACGAGCAGTACTTC. Translating it yields CACSLEAGYEQYF. V usage is TRBV5-1 and J usage is TRBJ2-7; D perhaps matches TRBD2 (5 bases). CDR1 is SGHRS and CDR2 is YFSETQ in the germline V gene. CDR3 length: 13 residues.

V is TRBV6-5 and J is TRBJ2-7; possibly TRBD1 for D (6 bases). The CDR3 loop spans 11 amino acids. CDR1 is MNHEY and CDR2 is SVGAGI in the germline V gene. The ends were cut back, 4 bases at V and 6 bases at J, with 7 bases in the middle. CDR3 in amino acids: CASSSGAEQYF. CDR3 coding DNA: TGTGCCAGCAGTTCAGGGGCCGAGCAGTACTTC.

This clonotype came up a few times. CDR3 nucleotides: TGTGCCAGCAGCGTGGGAGGCCTAGGCTTCGATACGCAGTATTTT. As protein: CASSVGGLGFDTQYF. This chain connects TRBV9 to TRBJ2-3; D is perhaps TRBD2 (6 bases). Germline values: CDR1 SGDLS, CDR2 YYNGEE. V was shortened by 2 bases and J by 6 bases, with 16 bases between the two germline ends. The CDR3 extends over 15 amino acids.

This clonotype came up a few times. The V and J genes are TRBV19 and TRBJ1-5, with D unresolved. Per germline, CDR1 LNHDA and CDR2 SQIVND (reference sequence). The V end lost 9 bases, the J end lost 0 bases, and 18 bases lay between the germline ends. The CDR3 is made up of 16 amino acids. CDR3 region: CASTVWGGDSNQPQHF. The CDR3 DNA follows: TGTGCCAGCACGGTTTGGGGAGGAGATAGCAATCAGCCCCAGCATTTT.

With regard to this clonotype: Being one base from a much bigger clone, this may be a read error. J is TRBJ2-3 and V is TRBV19; D remains ambiguous. Germline V gives CDR1 LNHDA, CDR2 SQIVND (reference sequence). The CDR3 length is 14 residues. The CDR3 protein is CPSSPWSLTDTQYF. CDR3 nucleotides: TGTCCCAGTAGTCCCTGGTCCCTCACAGATACGCAGTATTTT. Full variable domain (outside the CDR3, taken from reference TRBV19 and TRBJ2-3): DGGITQSPKYLFRKEGQNVTLSCEQNLNHDAMYWYRQDPGQGLRLIYYSQIVNDFQKGDIAEGYSVSREKKESFPLTVTSAQKNPTAFYLCPSSPWSLTDTQYFGPGTRLTVL.

This clonotype has just a few counts. The chain links TRBV6-2 or TRBV6-3 to TRBJ1-2; possibly TRBD1 for D (6 bases). The CDR3 length is 13 residues. Trimming removed 7 bases from V and 6 bases from J, with 15 bases in between. The germline gives CDR1 MNHEY, CDR2 SVGEGT. In nucleotides, the CDR3 is TGTGCCAGCACCCTAGACAGGTTGGATGGCTACACCTTC. This codes for CASTLDRLDGYTF.

This clonotype was found many times. The rearrangement links TRBV4-1 to TRBJ2-5; 7 bases align to TRBD1. Germline V gene lookup returns CDR1 MGHRA and CDR2 YSYEKL. V was pared by 2 bases and J by 3 bases, with 6 bases of the junction left unmatched. The CDR3 extends over 15 amino acids. The CDR3 DNA reads TGCGCCAGCAGCCAAAGTCCCGGGACAGAAGAGACCCAGTACTTC. Translated, it gives CASSQSPGTEETQYF.

The J gene is TRBJ2-7, the V gene TRBV19; weak D call: TRBD2 (6 bases). The CDR3 is made up of 16 amino acids. Trimming cost V 3 bases and J 0 bases, with 15 bases left between them. CDR1 and CDR2 from the germline V gene are LNHDA and SQIVND (reference sequence). The CDR3 protein is CASSMGLRSSSYEQYF. For the CDR3, the DNA is TGTGCCAGTAGTATGGGACTCAGGTCTAGCTCCTACGAGCAGTACTTC.

About this clonotype itself: This sequence may be a read error, since a much larger clone differs from it by one base. This chain joins TRBV13 and TRBJ1-5; TRBD1 is a possible D gene (5 bases). This CDR3 is built from 14 residues. Looked up from germline, CDR1 is PRHDT and CDR2 is FYEKMQ (reference sequence). This CDR3 is CASSPGPINRPQHF. For the CDR3, the DNA is TGTGCCAGCAGCCCGGGACCGATCAATCGGCCCCAGCATTTT.

The chain carries TRBV27 and TRBJ2-7; no definite D call. Germline lookup yields CDR1 MNHEY and CDR2 SMNVEV (reference sequence). This CDR3 contains 13 residues. V was cut by 6 bases and J by 3 bases, with 12 bases left in between. The CDR3 region has the DNA TGTGCCAGCAGCAGGACGGCAGTCTACGAGCAGTACTTC. This sequence encodes CASSRTAVYEQYF.

This clonotype was seen a handful of times. V and J are TRBV28 and TRBJ2-7, with TRBD2 identical over 11 bases. The germline V gene encodes CDR1 MDHEN and CDR2 SYDVKM. This CDR3 spans 14 amino acids. With V trimmed by 2 bases and J by 6 bases, 3 bases remained unmatched. CDR3 sequence: CASSLGLAGFEQYF. The CDR3 DNA follows: TGTGCCAGCAGTTTAGGACTAGCGGGTTTCGAGCAGTACTTC.

The sample holds many counts of this clonotype. The chain uses TRBV4-3 and TRBJ2-7; D remains unclear. The germline gives CDR1 LGHNA, CDR2 YSLEER. The V end lost 0 bases, the J end lost 4 bases, and 10 bases lay between the germline ends. This CDR3 has 14 amino acids. The CDR3 bases are TGCGCCAGCAGCCAAGATGTATACGAGTACGAGCAGTACTTC. Translating it yields CASSQDVYEYEQYF.

The genes are TRBV6-1 and TRBJ1-5; unclear D gene. This CDR3 comprises 15 residues. V lost 1 base and J lost 3, with 10 bases in between. Germline CDR1 reads MNHNS; CDR2 reads SASEGT. The CDR3 sequence is CASSEVVGNNQPQHF. The CDR3, as DNA: TGTGCCAGCAGTGAAGTGGTAGGGAACAATCAGCCCCAGCATTTT.

The chain joins TRBV29-1 to TRBJ1-5; D call uncertain. The V and J ends lost 8 bases and 4 bases respectively, with 21 bases between them. CDR3 size: 15 residues. Germline CDR1 is SQVTM and CDR2 is ANQGSEA. CDR3 in amino acids: CSPPPEPRVNQPQHF. The DNA for the CDR3 is TGCAGCCCCCCCCCGGAGCCGCGGGTGAATCAGCCCCAGCATTTT.

About this clonotype: This clone may be a read error of a much larger clone one base away. This chain joins TRBV28 and TRBJ2-6; possible D gene TRBD1, 6 bases. This CDR3 is built from 16 residues. The germline CDR1 and CDR2 sequences are MDHEN and SYDVKM. CDR3 amino acids: CASSAQGSPGANVLPF. For the CDR3, the DNA is TGTGCCAGCAGCGCCCAGGGGTCCCCTGGGGCCAACGTCCTGCCTTTC.

This clonotype was detected many times. The J gene is TRBJ2-3, the V gene TRBV29-1, with 8 bases aligning to TRBD1. V was clipped by 2 bases and J by 2 bases; unmatched bases: 6. This CDR3 is built from 15 residues. The V gene's germline CDR1 is SQVTM and CDR2 ANQGSEA. The DNA of the CDR3 is TGCAGCGTTGAACCCACAGGGGGAGACACAGATACGCAGTATTTT. Translated: CSVEPTGGDTDTQYF.

The rearrangement joins TRBV18 to TRBJ2-1; TRBD1 aligns across 8 bases. Germline trimming cut 2 bases from V and 3 bases from J; bases unmatched to any gene: 3. Germline assignment: CDR1 KGHSH and CDR2 LQKENI. This CDR3 region has 15 residues. The CDR3 sequence: CASSPGQGFYNEQFF. Written as DNA, the CDR3 is TGTGCCAGCTCACCAGGACAGGGATTCTACAATGAGCAGTTCTTC.

This clonotype showed up just once. A much larger clone is a single base away; this may be a read error. The chain is built from TRBV10-3 and TRBJ1-5; a possible D gene is TRBD1 (6 bases). The CDR3 runs to 16 residues. Looked up from germline, CDR1 is ENHRY and CDR2 is SYGVKD. V lost 10 bases and J 6 bases, leaving 25 bases between the germline ends. CDR3 region: CANTLVGRGYSQPQHF. The CDR3 nucleotides are TGTGCCAACACCCTCGTAGGCAGGGGATATAGTCAGCCCCAGCATTTT.

This clonotype was detected ten times or more. The chain joins TRBV5-1 to TRBJ2-3, with 9 bases identical to TRBD1. V shed 4 bases, J shed 0 bases, and the junction held 6 bases outside the gene matches. Germline lookup yields CDR1 SGHRS and CDR2 YFSETQ. This CDR3 contains 16 residues. The chain's CDR3 is CASSGDRASSTDTQYF. The CDR3 DNA follows: TGCGCCAGCAGCGGGGACAGGGCCTCTAGCACAGATACGCAGTATTTT. The full variable domain, in which reference TRBV5-1 and TRBJ2-3 provide the parts outside the CDR3, is KAGVTQTPRYLIKTRGQQVTLSCSPISGHRSVSWYQQTPGQGLQFLFEYFSETQRNKGNFPGRFSGRQFSNSRSEMNVSTLELGDSALYLCASSGDRASSTDTQYFGPGTRLTVL.

The rearrangement joins TRBV21-1 to TRBJ2-3; TRBD2 is taken as the D call from the table, unchecked against the DNA. TRBV21-1 is given as a pseudogene. This CDR3 comprises 17 residues. CDR3 sequence: CATGTSAGGPDTDTQYF. The DNA for the CDR3 is TGTGCCACCGGGACTTCGGCGGGAGGGCCCGACACAGATACGCAGTATTTT.